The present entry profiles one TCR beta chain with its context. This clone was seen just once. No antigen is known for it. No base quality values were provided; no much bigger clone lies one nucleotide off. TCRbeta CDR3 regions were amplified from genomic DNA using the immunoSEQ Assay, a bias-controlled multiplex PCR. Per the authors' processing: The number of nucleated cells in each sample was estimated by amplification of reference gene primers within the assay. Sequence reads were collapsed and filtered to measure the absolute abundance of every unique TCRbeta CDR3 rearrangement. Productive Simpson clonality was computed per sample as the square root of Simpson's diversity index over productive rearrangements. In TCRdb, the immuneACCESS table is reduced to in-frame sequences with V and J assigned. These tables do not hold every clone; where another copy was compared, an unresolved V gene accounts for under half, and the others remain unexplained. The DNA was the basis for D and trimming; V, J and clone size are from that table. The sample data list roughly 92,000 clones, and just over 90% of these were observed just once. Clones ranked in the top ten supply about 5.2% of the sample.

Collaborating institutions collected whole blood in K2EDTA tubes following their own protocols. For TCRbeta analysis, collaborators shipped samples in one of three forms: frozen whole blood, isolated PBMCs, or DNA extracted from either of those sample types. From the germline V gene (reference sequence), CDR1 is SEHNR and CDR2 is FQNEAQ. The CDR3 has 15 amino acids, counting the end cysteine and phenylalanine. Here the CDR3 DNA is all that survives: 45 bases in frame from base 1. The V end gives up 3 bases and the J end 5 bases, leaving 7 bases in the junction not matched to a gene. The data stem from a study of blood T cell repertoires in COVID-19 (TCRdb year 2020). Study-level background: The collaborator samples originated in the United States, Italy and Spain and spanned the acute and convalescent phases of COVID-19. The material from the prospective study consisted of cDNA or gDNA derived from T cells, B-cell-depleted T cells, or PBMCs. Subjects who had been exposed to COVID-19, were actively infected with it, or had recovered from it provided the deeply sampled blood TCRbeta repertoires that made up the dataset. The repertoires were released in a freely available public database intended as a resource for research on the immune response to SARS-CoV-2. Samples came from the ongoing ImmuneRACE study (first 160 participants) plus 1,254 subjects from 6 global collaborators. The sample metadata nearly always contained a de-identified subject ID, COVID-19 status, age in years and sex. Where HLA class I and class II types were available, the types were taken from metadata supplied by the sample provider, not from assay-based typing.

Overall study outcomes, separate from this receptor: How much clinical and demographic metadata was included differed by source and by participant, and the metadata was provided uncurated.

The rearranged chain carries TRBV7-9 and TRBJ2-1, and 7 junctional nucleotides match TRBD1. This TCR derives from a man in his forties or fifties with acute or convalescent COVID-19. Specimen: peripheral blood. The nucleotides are TGTGCCAGCAGCTTCGCGACAGGGTGGGACAATGAGCAGTTCTTC. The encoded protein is CASSFATGWDNEQFF.